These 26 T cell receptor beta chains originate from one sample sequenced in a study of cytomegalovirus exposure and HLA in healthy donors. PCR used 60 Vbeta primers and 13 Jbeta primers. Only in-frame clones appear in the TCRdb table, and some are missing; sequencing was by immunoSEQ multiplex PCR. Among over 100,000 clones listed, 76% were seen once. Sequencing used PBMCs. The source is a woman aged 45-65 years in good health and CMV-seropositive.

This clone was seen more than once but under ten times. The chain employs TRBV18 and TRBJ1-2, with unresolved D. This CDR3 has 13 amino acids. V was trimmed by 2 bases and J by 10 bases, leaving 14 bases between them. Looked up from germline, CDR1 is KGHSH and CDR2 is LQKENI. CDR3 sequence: CASSPSYARDYTF. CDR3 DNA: TGTGCCAGCTCACCAAGTTACGCCCGCGACTACACCTTC.

CDR3 protein: CASSLDLFMNTEAFF. The CDR3 nucleotides read TGTGCCAGCAGCTTGGATCTGTTTATGAACACTGAAGCTTTCTTT. The rearrangement links TRBV5-4 to TRBJ1-1; D is unclear. Trimming took 0 bases from V and 0 from J, leaving 9 bases between them. CDR3 length equals 15 residues. Germline V gene data show CDR1 as SGHNT and CDR2 as YYREEE (reference sequence). The whole variable domain, remainder taken from reference TRBV5-4 and TRBJ1-1, is ETGVTQSPTHLIKTRGQQVTLRCSSQSGHNTVSWYQQALGQGPQFIFQYYREEENGRGNFPPRFSGLQFPNYSSELNVNALELDDSALYLCASSLDLFMNTEAFFGQGTRLTVV.

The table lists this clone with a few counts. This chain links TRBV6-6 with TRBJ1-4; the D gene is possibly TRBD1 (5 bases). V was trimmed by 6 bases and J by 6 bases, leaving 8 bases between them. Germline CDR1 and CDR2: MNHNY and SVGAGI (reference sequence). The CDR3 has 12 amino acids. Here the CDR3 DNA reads TGTGCCAGCAGCCCGGGGGATGAAAAACTGTTTTTT. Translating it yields CASSPGDEKLFF.

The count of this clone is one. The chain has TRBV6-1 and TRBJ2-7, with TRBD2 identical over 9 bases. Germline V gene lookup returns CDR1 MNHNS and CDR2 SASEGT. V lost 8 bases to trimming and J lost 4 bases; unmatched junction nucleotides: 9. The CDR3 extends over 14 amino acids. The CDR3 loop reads CASLIAGVIYEQYF. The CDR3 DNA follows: TGTGCCAGCCTAATAGCGGGAGTCATATACGAGCAGTACTTC.

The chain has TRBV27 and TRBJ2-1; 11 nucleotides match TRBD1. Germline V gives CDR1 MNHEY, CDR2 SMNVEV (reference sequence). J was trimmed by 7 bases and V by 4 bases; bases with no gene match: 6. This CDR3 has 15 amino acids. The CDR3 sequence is CASSSGTGGRNEQFF. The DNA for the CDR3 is TGTGCCAGCAGTTCTGGGACAGGGGGTAGGAATGAGCAGTTCTTC.

The CDR3 here is CASSPGRLPLKEQYF. CDR3 DNA sequence: TGCGCCAGCAGCCCCGGCCGACTACCTCTGAAGGAGCAGTACTTC. The chain joins TRBV4-1 to TRBJ2-7, with a weak D call TRBD2 (5 bases). The V end lost 4 bases, the J end lost 7 bases, and 20 bases lay between the germline ends. Germline CDR1 and CDR2: MGHRA and YSYEKL. This CDR3 is built from 15 residues.

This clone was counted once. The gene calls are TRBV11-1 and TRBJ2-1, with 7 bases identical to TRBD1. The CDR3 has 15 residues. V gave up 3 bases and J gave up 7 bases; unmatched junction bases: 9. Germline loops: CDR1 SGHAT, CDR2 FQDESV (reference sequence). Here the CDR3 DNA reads TGTGCCAGCAGCTTCCTAGACAGGGACCTTAATGAGCAGTTCTTC. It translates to CASSFLDRDLNEQFF.

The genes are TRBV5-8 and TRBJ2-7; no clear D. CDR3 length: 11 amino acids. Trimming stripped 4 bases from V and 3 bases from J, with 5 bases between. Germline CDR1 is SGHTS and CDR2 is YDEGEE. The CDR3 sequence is CASSHHYEQYF. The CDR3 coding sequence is TGTGCCAGCAGCCATCACTACGAGCAGTACTTC.

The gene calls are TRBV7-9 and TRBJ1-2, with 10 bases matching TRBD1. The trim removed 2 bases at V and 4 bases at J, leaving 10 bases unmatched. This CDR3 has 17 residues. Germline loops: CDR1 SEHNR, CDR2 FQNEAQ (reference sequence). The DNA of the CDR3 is TGTGCCAGCAGCTTACCTGCCCCGGGACAGGGGATCTATGGCTACACCTTC. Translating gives CASSLPAPGQGIYGYTF. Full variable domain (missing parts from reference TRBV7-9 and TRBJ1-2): DTGVSQNPRHKITKRGQNVTFRCDPISEHNRLYWYRQTLGQGPEFLTYFQNEAQLEKSRLLSDRFSAERPKGSFSTLEIQRTEQGDSAMYLCASSLPAPGQGIYGYTFGSGTRLTVV.

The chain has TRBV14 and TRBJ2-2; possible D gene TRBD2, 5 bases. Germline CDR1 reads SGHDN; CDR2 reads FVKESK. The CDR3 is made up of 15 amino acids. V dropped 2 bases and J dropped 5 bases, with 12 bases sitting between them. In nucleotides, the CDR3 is TGTGCCAGCAGCCAATTTGAACCGGGGACCGGGGAGCTGTTTTTT. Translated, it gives CASSQFEPGTGELFF.

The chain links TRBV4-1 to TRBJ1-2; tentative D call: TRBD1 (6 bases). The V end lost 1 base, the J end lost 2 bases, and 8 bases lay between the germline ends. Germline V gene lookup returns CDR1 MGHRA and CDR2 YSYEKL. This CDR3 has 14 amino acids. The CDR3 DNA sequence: TGCGCCAGCAGCCAAGCGCAGGGGAACTATGGCTACACCTTC. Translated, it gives CASSQAQGNYGYTF.

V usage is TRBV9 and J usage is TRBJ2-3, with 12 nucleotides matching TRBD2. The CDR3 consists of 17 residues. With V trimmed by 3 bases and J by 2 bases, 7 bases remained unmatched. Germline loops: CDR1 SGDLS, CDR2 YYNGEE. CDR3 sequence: CASSAPSGRDLTDTQYF. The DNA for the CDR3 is TGTGCCAGCAGCGCCCCTAGCGGGAGGGATCTCACAGATACGCAGTATTTT.

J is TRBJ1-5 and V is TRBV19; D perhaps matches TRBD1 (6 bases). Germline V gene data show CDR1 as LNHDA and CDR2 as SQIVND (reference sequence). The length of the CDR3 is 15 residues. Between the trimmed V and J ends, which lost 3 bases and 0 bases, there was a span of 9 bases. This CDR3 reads CASSMDSYSNQPQHF. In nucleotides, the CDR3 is TGTGCCAGTAGTATGGACAGCTATAGCAATCAGCCCCAGCATTTT.

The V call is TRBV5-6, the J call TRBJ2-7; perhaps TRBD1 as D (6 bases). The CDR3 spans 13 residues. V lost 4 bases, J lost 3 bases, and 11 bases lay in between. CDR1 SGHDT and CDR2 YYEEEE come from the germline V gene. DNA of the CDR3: TGTGCCAGCAGCCTGGGGGCAGGCTACGAGCAGTACTTC. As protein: CASSLGAGYEQYF.

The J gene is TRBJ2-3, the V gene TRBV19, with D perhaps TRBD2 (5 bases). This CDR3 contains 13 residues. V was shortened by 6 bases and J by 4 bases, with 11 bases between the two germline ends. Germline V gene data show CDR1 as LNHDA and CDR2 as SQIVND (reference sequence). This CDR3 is CASREATPDTQYF. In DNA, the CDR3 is TGTGCCAGTAGGGAGGCAACCCCAGATACGCAGTATTTT. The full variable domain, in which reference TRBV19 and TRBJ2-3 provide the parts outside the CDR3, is DGGITQSPKYLFRKEGQNVTLSCEQNLNHDAMYWYRQDPGQGLRLIYYSQIVNDFQKGDIAEGYSVSREKKESFPLTVTSAQKNPTAFYLCASREATPDTQYFGPGTRLTVL.

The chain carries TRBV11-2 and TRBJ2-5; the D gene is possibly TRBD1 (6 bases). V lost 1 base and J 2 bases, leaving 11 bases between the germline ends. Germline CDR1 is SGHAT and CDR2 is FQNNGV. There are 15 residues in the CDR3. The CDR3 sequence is CASSLGLGQQETQYF. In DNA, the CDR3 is TGTGCCAGCAGCTTAGGATTGGGACAACAAGAGACCCAGTACTTC.

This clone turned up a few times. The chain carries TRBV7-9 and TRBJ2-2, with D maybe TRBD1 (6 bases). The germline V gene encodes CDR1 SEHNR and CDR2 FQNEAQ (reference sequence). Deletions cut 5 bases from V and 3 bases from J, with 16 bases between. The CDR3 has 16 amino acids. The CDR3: CASSKQGVMDTGELFF. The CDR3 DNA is TGTGCCAGCAGCAAACAGGGTGTGATGGACACCGGGGAGCTGTTTTTT.

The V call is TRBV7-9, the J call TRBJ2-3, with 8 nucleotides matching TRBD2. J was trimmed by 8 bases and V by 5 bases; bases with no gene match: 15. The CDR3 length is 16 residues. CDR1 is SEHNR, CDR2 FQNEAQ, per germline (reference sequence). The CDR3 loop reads CASSPLTAGGQGTQYF. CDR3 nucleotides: TGTGCCAGCAGCCCCTTGACGGCGGGGGGTCAGGGTACGCAGTATTTT.

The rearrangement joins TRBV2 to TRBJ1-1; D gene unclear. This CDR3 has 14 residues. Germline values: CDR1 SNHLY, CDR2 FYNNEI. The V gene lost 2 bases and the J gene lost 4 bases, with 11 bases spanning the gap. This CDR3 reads CASSEFGGTTEAFF. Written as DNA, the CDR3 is TGTGCCAGCAGTGAATTTGGAGGCACCACTGAAGCTTTCTTT.

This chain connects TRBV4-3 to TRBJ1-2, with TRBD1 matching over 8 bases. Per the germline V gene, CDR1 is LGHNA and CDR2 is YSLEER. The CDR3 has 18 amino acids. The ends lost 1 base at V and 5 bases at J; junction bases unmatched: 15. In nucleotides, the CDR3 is TGCGCCAGCAGCCAAGGTCTCCCCTTAACAGGGGGTACGTATGGCTACACCTTC. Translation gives CASSQGLPLTGGTYGYTF.

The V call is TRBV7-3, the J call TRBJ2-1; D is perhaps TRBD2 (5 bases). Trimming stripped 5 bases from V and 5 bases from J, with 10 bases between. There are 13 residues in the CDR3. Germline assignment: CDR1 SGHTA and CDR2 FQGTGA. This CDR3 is CASSLSANNEQFF. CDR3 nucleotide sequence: TGTGCCAGCAGCCTTAGCGCCAACAATGAGCAGTTCTTC.

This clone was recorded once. CDR3 DNA: TGTGCCTCCCAGGGTAAAAACATTCAGTACTTC. Encoded protein: CASQGKNIQYF. The chain employs TRBV28 and TRBJ2-4; a possible D gene is TRBD1 (5 bases). This CDR3 contains 11 residues. Germline loops: CDR1 MDHEN, CDR2 SYDVKM. Between the trimmed V and J ends, which lost 11 bases and 4 bases, there was a span of 9 bases. Full variable domain (missing parts from reference TRBV28 and TRBJ2-4): DVKVTQSSRYLVKRTGEKVFLECVQDMDHENMFWYRQDPGLGLRLIYFSYDVKMKEKGDIPEGYSVSREKKERFSLILESASTNQTSMYLCASQGKNIQYFGAGTRLSVL.

The CDR3 reads CASSLGNSGNTIYF. The CDR3 DNA reads as TGTGCCAGCAGCTTGGGTAACTCTGGAAACACCATATATTTT. The V and J genes are TRBV5-5 and TRBJ1-3; D gene unclear. Between the trimmed V and J ends, which lost 0 bases and 0 bases, there was a span of 4 bases. There are 14 residues in the CDR3. Looked up from germline, CDR1 is SGHKS and CDR2 is YYEKEE (reference sequence). The full variable domain, with the rest looked up from reference TRBV5-5 and TRBJ1-3, is DAGVTQSPTHLIKTRGQQVTLRCSPISGHKSVSWYQQVLGQGPQFIFQYYEKEERGRGNFPDRFSARQFPNYSSELNVNALLLGDSALYLCASSLGNSGNTIYFGEGSWLTVV.

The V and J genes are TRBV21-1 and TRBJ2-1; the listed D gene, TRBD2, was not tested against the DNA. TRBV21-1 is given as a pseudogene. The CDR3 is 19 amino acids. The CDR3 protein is CASTPLPTIAGATYNEQFF. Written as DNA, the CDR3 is TGTGCCAGCACCCCCCTGCCGACCATAGCGGGAGCTACCTACAATGAGCAGTTCTTC.

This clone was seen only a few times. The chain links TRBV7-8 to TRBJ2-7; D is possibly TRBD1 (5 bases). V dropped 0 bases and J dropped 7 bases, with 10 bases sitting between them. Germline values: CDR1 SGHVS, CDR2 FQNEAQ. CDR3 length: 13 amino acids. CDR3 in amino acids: CASSLAQGREQYF. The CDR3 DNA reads TGTGCCAGCAGCTTAGCGCAGGGTCGAGAGCAGTACTTC.

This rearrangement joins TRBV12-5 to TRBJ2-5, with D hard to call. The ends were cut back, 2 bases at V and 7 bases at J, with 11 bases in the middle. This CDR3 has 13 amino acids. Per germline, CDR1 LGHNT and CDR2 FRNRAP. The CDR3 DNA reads TGTGCTAGTGGTTTGTCAGGAACTCGGACCCAGTACTTC. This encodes CASGLSGTRTQYF.